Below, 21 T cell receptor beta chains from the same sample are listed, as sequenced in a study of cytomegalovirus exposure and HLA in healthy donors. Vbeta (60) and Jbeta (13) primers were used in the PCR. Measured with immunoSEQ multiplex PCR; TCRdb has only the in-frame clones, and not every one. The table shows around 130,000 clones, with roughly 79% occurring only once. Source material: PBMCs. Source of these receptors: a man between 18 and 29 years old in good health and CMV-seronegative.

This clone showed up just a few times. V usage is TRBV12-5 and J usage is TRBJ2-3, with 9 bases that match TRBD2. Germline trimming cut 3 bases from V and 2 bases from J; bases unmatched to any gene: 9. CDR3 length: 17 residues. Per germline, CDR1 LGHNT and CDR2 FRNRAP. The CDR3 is CASGFGLAGRPTDTQYF. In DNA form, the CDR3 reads TGTGCTAGTGGTTTCGGTCTAGCGGGGAGGCCCACAGATACGCAGTATTTT.

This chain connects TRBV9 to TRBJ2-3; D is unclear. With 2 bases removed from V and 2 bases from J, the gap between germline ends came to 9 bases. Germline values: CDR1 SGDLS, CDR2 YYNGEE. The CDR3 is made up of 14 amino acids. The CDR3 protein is CASSVEHATDTQYF. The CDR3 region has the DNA TGTGCCAGCAGCGTGGAGCATGCCACAGATACGCAGTATTTT.

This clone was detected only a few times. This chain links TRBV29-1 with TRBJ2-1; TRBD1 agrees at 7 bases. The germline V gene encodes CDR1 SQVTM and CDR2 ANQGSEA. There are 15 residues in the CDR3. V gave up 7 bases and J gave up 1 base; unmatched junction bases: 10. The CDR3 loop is CSDLGQSVSYNEQFF. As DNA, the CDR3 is TGCAGCGACCTGGGACAGTCGGTTTCCTACAATGAGCAGTTCTTC.

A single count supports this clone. The CDR3 is CASSAGQGTRTEAFF. As DNA, the CDR3 is TGTGCCAGCAGCGCGGGACAGGGGACGCGGACTGAAGCTTTCTTT. The V call is TRBV5-4, the J call TRBJ1-1; 10 bases fit TRBD1. The V segment lost 4 bases and the J segment 5 bases; nucleotides outside the gene matches: 8. The CDR3 consists of 15 residues. Germline CDR1 is SGHNT and CDR2 is YYREEE (reference sequence).

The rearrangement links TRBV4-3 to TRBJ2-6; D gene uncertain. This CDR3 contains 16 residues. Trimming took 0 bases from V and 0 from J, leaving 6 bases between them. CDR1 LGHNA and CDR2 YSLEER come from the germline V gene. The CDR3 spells CASSQDRGSGANVLTF. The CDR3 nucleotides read TGCGCCAGCAGCCAAGATCGAGGCTCTGGGGCCAACGTCCTGACTTTC.

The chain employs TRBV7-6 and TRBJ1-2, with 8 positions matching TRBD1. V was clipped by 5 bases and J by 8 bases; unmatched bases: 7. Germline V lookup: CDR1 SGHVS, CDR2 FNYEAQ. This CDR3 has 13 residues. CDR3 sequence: CASSEDRAGGYTF. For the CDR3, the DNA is TGTGCCAGCAGCGAGGACAGGGCTGGCGGCTACACCTTC.

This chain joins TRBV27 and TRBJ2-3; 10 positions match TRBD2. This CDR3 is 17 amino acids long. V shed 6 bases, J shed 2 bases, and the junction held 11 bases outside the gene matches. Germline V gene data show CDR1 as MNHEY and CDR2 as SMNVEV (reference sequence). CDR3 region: CASRPPGLAFPTDTQYF. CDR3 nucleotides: TGTGCCAGCAGACCACCGGGACTAGCGTTCCCCACAGATACGCAGTATTTT.

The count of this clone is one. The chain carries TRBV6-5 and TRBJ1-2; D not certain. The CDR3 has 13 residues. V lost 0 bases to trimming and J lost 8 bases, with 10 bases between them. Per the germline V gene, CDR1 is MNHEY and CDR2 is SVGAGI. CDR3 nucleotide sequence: TGTGCCAGCAGTTACTCGATAAGGAGGGGCTACACCTTC. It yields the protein CASSYSIRRGYTF.

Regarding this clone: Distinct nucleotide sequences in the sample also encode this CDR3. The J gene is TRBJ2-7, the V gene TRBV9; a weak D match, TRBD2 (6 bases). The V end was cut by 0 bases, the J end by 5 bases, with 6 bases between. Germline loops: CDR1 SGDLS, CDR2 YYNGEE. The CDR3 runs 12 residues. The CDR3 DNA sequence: TGTGCCAGCAGCGTAGGGGGGGACGAGCAGTACTTC. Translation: CASSVGGDEQYF. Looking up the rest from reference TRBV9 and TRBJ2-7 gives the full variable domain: DSGVTQTPKHLITATGQRVTLRCSPRSGDLSVYWYQQSLDQGLQFLIQYYNGEERAKGNILERFSAQQFPDLHSELNLSSLELGDSALYFCASSVGGDEQYFGPGTRLTVT.

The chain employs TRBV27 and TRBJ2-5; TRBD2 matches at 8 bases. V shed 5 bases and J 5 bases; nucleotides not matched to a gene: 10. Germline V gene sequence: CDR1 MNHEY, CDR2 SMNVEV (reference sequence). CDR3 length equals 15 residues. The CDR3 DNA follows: TGTGCCAGCAGTCCCGGGGGGGTCAGGGAGGAGACCCAGTACTTC. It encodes CASSPGGVREETQYF.

CDR3 loop: CASSSYRQDNEQFF. The CDR3 DNA reads TGTGCCAGCAGTTCCTACCGACAAGACAATGAGCAGTTCTTC. This chain uses TRBV27 with TRBJ2-1; D is unresolved. Germline V gene sequence: CDR1 MNHEY, CDR2 SMNVEV (reference sequence). CDR3 length: 14 residues. V gave up 4 bases and J gave up 5 bases, with 12 bases separating them.

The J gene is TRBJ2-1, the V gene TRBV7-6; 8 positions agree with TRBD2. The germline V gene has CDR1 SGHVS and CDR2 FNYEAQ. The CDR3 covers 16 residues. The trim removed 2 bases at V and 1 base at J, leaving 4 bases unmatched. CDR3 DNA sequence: TGTGCCAGCAGCTTACCGGCGGGGGGTTCCTACAATGAGCAGTTCTTC. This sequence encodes CASSLPAGGSYNEQFF.

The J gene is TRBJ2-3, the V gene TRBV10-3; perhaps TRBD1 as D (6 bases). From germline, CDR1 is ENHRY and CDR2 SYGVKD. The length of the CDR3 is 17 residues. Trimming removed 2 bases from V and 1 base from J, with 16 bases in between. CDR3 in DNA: TGTGCCATCAGTGAGCCTCCCGACAGGACGGGCACAGATACGCAGTATTTT. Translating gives CAISEPPDRTGTDTQYF.

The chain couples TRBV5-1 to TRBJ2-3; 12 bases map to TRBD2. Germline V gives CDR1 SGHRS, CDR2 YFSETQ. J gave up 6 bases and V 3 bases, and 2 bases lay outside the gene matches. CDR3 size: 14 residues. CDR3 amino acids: CASSSGLAGDTQYF. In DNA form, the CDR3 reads TGCGCCAGCAGCTCTGGACTAGCGGGGGATACGCAGTATTTT. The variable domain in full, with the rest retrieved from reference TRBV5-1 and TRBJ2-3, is KAGVTQTPRYLIKTRGQQVTLSCSPISGHRSVSWYQQTPGQGLQFLFEYFSETQRNKGNFPGRFSGRQFSNSRSEMNVSTLELGDSALYLCASSSGLAGDTQYFGPGTRLTVL.

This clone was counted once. The CDR3, as DNA: TGCGCCAGCAGTTATCTAGGAGTTTCCGGGGAGCTGTTTTTT. This sequence encodes CASSYLGVSGELFF. This sequence joins TRBV5-1 and TRBJ2-2; no clear D gene. V dropped 5 bases and J dropped 6 bases, with 14 bases sitting between them. Germline CDR1 reads SGHRS; CDR2 reads YFSETQ. The length of the CDR3 is 14 residues.

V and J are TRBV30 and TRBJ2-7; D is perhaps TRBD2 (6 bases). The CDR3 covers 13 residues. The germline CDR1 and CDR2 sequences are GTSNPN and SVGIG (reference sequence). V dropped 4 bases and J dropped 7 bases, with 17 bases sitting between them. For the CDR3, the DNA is TGTGCCTGGACGGAGGGTTTCTCTCGGGAGCAGTACTTC. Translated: CAWTEGFSREQYF.

Here the CDR3 DNA reads TGTGCCTGGAGCGATGACAGGGGGTCCGGGCAGCCCCAGCATTTT. It translates to CAWSDDRGSGQPQHF. The chain combines TRBV30 with TRBJ1-5, with TRBD1 matching 9 bases. Germline CDR1 reads GTSNPN; CDR2 reads SVGIG (reference sequence). The CDR3 is 15 residues long. Trimming took 3 bases from V and 7 from J; bases not matched to a gene: 10.

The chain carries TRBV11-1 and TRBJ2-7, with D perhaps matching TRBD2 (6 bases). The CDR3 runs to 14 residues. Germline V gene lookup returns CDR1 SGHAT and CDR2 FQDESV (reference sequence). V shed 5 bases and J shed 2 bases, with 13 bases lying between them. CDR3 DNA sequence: TGTGCCAGCAGCCCCCGGGAGCCGCCCTACGAGCAGTACTTC. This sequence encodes CASSPREPPYEQYF.

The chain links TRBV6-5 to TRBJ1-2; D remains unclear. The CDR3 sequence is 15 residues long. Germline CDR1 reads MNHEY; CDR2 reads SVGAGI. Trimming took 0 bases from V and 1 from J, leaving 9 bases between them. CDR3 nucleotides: TGTGCCAGCAGTTACTCGAGGCAGAATAACTATGGCTACACCTTC. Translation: CASSYSRQNNYGYTF.

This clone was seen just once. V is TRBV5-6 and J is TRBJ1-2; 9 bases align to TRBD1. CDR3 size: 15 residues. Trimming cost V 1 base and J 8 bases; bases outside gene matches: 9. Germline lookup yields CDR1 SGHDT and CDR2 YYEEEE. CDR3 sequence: CASSLSGTGSGGYTF. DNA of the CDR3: TGTGCCAGCAGCTTGTCCGGGACAGGGAGTGGAGGCTACACCTTC.

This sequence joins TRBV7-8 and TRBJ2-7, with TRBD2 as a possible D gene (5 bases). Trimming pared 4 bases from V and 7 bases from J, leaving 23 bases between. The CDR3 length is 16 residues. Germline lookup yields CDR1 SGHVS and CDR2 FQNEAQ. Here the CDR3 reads CASSYPSPPGGWEQYF. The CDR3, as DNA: TGTGCCAGCAGCTACCCTAGCCCCCCCGGCGGATGGGAGCAGTACTTC.